Listed below are T cell receptor beta chains from one sample, sequenced in a study of blood T cell repertoires in COVID-19. Repertoires were generated with immunoSEQ multiplex PCR, while TCRdb's copy carries only in-frame clones and drops some. The sample consists of more than 150,000 clones, roughly 80% of them appearing once. Specimen: peripheral blood. The receptors were gathered from a man aged 60 to 69 with active or convalescent COVID-19. CDR3s leave out the opening cysteine and the closing phenylalanine or tryptophan. The order of the fields is clone size, V gene, J gene, CDR3 protein. Only some rows state a clone size, as once, few, many or a class for expanded clones.

>-|TRBV9|TRBJ2-1
ASSAGLAGTTTPNEQF
>-|TRBV28|TRBJ2-7
ASSTRGGTYEQY
>-|TRBV19|TRBJ1-5
ASSIVVAENQPQH
>-|TRBV18|TRBJ1-4
ASSPSTTATNEKLF
>-|TRBV18|-
ASSPDSSNQPQY
>-|TRBV19|TRBJ1-3
ASSETTGAGNTIY
>few|TRBV7-2|TRBJ1-6
ASSPRTGGGSPLH
>-|TRBV11-3|TRBJ2-7
ASSSGLSYEQY
>few|TRBV4-2|TRBJ2-7
ASSPRDRGFYEQY
>once|TRBV5-1|TRBJ1-6
ASSLEGFYNSPLH
>-|TRBV6-2/TRBV6-3|TRBJ2-5
ASSYSSSLIGETQY